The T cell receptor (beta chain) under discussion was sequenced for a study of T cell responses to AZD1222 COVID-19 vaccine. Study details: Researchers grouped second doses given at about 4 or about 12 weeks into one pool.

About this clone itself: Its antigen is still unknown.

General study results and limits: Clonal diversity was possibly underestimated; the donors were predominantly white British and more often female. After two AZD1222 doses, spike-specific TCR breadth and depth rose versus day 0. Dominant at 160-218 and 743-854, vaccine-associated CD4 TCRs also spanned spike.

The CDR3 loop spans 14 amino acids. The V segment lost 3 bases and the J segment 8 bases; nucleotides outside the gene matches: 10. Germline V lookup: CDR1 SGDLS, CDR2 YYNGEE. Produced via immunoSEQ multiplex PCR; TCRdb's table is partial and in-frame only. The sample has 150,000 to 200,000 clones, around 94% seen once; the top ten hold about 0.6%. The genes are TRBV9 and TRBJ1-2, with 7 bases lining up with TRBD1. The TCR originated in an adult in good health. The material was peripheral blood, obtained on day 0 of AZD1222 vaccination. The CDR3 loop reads CASSGNRGAKGYTF. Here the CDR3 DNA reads TGTGCCAGCAGCGGGAACAGGGGAGCTAAGGGCTACACCTTC.